The clone carrying this T cell receptor (beta chain) has a count of ten or more. This sample is part of a study of T cells in Graves' hyperthyroidism and ophthalmopathy. V gave up 3 bases and J gave up 10 bases, with 16 bases separating them. The CDR3 sequence is 14 residues long. Germline V gene lookup returns CDR1 MDHEN and CDR2 SYDVKM. Authors of the study amplified TCR beta CDR3 regions from RNA transcripts. RT-PCR in the first round (using the HTBI primer set) targeted the TCR CDR3. TCRdb re-derived calls from the multiplex PCR reads in MiXCR, one entry per CDR3 protein. This table holds fewer than 350,000 distinct CDR3 sequences, approximately 15% found once.

The sample consisted of blood. J is TRBJ2-1 and V is TRBV28; D is undetermined. The source of this sequence is a woman between 35 and 50 years old with Graves' hyperthyroidism. The CDR3 DNA reads TGTGCCAGCAGTTTTAGCCTGACTGATTGGGAGCAGTTCTTC. Translating it yields CASSFSLTDWEQFF.